The 31 T cell receptor beta chains below were found in one sample sequenced in a study of blood T cells in healthy people across ages. It was with a sample-barcoded 5' primer and a J-beta primer mix that a second PCR of about 7 to 12 cycles was run. TCRdb recomputed calls from the 5' RACE reads with MiXCR, one row per CDR3 protein. The data hold about 1.4 million distinct CDR3 sequences, with around 59% observed a single time. Sample: blood. The receptors derive from a man younger than 35 in good health.

To note about this clonotype: Germline and junction disagree at one end, which may indicate a read error. The chain combines TRBV4-1 with TRBJ2-4; 9 bases agree with TRBD1. CDR3 length: 15 amino acids. Germline V gives CDR1 MGHRA, CDR2 YSYEKL. CDR3 bases: TGCGCCGGCAGCCAACAGGGGGCTGCCAAAAACATTCAGTACTTC. It translates to CAGSQQGAAKNIQYF.

This clonotype was counted between two and nine times. The chain couples TRBV4-2 to TRBJ2-4, with D tentatively TRBD1 or TRBD2 (5 bases each). CDR3 length: 13 amino acids. From germline, CDR1 is LGHNA and CDR2 YNFKEQ. V was trimmed by 1 base and J by 7 bases, leaving 8 bases between them. CDR3 coding DNA: TGTGCCAGCAGCCAAGGGTGGGGGAACATTCAGTACTTC. This sequence encodes CASSQGWGNIQYF.

This clonotype was picked up a small number of times. The gene calls are TRBV21-1 and TRBJ2-1. TRBV21-1 is deemed a pseudogene. The CDR3 loop spans 16 amino acids. The CDR3: CASSSYTNSSYNEQFF. In nucleotides, the CDR3 is TGTGCCAGCAGCAGTTACACCAATAGCTCCTACAATGAGCAGTTCTTC.

This clonotype is a singleton in its sample. This chain joins TRBV5-6 and TRBJ1-5; unclear D gene. Trimming pared 0 bases from V and 7 bases from J, leaving 20 bases between. The V gene's germline CDR1 is SGHDT and CDR2 YYEEEE. This CDR3 spans 17 amino acids. CDR3 in amino acids: CASSLAGGTGFKQPQHF. The CDR3 bases are TGTGCCAGCAGCTTGGCCGGTGGAACGGGATTCAAACAGCCCCAGCATTTT.

This clonotype has just one count. This sequence joins TRBV12-3 or TRBV12-4 and TRBJ1-1; D gene ambiguous. Trimming pared 5 bases from V and 4 bases from J, leaving 17 bases between. The CDR3 is 15 amino acids. CDR3 nucleotides: TGTGCCAGCAGTCCCAGCTGGGTGGGGTCCACTGAAGCTTTCTTT. It translates to CASSPSWVGSTEAFF.

As regards this clonotype: At one of its ends the junction is not consistent with the germline gene, which may arise from a read error. The chain links TRBV7-9 to TRBJ1-1; D is perhaps TRBD1 (6 bases). Germline V gene sequence: CDR1 SEHNR, CDR2 FQNEAQ (reference sequence). The CDR3 runs to 14 residues. The DNA for the CDR3 is TGTGCCAGCAGCTTATTTTCAGGGGCCACTGAAGTTTTCTTT. Protein sequence: CASSLFSGATEVFF.

The chain links TRBV4-3 to TRBJ1-2; 7 positions agree with TRBD1. Germline CDR1 is LGHNA and CDR2 is YSLEER. V lost 1 base, J lost 9 bases, and 14 bases stayed unmatched. CDR3 length equals 16 residues. The CDR3: CASSQVRRGREGSYTF. DNA of the CDR3: TGCGCCAGCAGCCAAGTTCGAAGGGGGCGAGAGGGTAGCTACACCTTC.

The gene calls are TRBV4-3 and TRBJ2-1, with D possibly matching TRBD1 (6 bases). The germline V and J ends were trimmed by 4 bases and 9 bases, with 16 bases remaining between them. Germline V CDR1 and CDR2: LGHNA, YSLEER. CDR3 length equals 14 residues. For the CDR3, the DNA is TGCGCCAGCAGCCCCTATGTGGGGGCCATTGAGCAGTTCTTC. This encodes CASSPYVGAIEQFF.

The CDR3 here is CASTLGLAEREQFF. The CDR3 DNA follows: TGCGCCAGCACCTTAGGACTAGCGGAACGTGAGCAGTTCTTC. The chain has TRBV5-1 and TRBJ2-1; 10 bases fit TRBD2. In germline, CDR1 is SGHRS, CDR2 YFSETQ. The CDR3 runs 14 residues. Trimming cost V 6 bases and J 9 bases; bases outside gene matches: 9.

This rearrangement joins TRBV15 to TRBJ2-7; unclear D gene. CDR1 is LNHNV, CDR2 YYDKDF, per germline (reference sequence). Deletions cut 0 bases from V and 3 bases from J, with 15 bases between. The CDR3 extends over 16 amino acids. CDR3 amino acids: CATSRDLVYPNYEQYF. The CDR3, as DNA: TGTGCCACCAGCAGAGATCTCGTTTACCCTAACTACGAGCAGTACTTC.

The chain recombines TRBV18 with TRBJ2-7, with D possibly matching TRBD2 (5 bases). Germline CDR1 and CDR2: KGHSH and LQKENI. V lost 8 bases, J lost 0 bases, and 11 bases lay in between. CDR3 length equals 13 residues. The CDR3 loop reads CASTDYVSYEQYF. In nucleotides, the CDR3 is TGTGCCAGCACAGACTATGTCTCCTACGAGCAGTACTTC.

The genes are TRBV28 and TRBJ2-1; D unresolved. The germline V and J ends were trimmed by 7 bases and 0 bases, with 10 bases remaining between them. Per the germline V gene, CDR1 is MDHEN and CDR2 is SYDVKM. The CDR3 length is 14 residues. In DNA form, the CDR3 reads TGTGCCAGCAAAGCCGGCAGCTCCTACAATGAGCAGTTCTTC. Protein product: CASKAGSSYNEQFF.

V usage is TRBV20-1 and J usage is TRBJ2-7, with D perhaps assigned TRBD1 or TRBD2 (5 bases each). V was cut by 2 bases and J by 4 bases, with 18 bases left in between. The CDR3 is 15 residues long. Looked up from germline, CDR1 is DFQATT and CDR2 is SNEGSKA (reference sequence). The chain's CDR3 is CSARPTGTPEYEQYF. CDR3 in DNA: TGCAGTGCTAGACCGACCGGGACGCCCGAATACGAGCAGTACTTC.

In DNA form, the CDR3 reads TGTGCCAGCATAGGGTTGGGGGGAGAGACCCAGTACTTC. Encoded protein: CASIGLGGETQYF. The rearrangement uses TRBV12-3 or TRBV12-4 and TRBJ2-5; a weak D match, TRBD2 (6 bases). The ends were cut back, 7 bases at V and 4 bases at J, with 13 bases in the middle. The CDR3 runs 13 residues.

There are a few counts of this clonotype. This chain connects TRBV12-3 or TRBV12-4 to TRBJ1-2; D is undetermined. The CDR3 spans 10 residues. V was cut by 10 bases and J by 8 bases, with 11 bases left in between. CDR3 coding DNA: TGTGCCACCCAGGAGCGGGGCTACACCTTC. As protein: CATQERGYTF.

The CDR3 DNA sequence: TGCGCCAGCAGCCAAGATCTGGTCATAGATACGCAGTATTTT. Its translation is CASSQDLVIDTQYF. This chain joins TRBV4-1 and TRBJ2-3; no definite D call. In germline, CDR1 is MGHRA, CDR2 YSYEKL. CDR3 size: 14 residues. V was clipped by 0 bases and J by 5 bases, with 9 bases between them.

This clonotype was observed a few times. V usage is TRBV13 and J usage is TRBJ2-7; possibly TRBD1 for D (7 bases). Trimming pared 0 bases from V and 7 bases from J, leaving 13 bases between. Looked up from germline, CDR1 is PRHDT and CDR2 is FYEKMQ (reference sequence). CDR3 length equals 14 residues. CDR3 region: CASSLGPRGDEQYF. The CDR3, as DNA: TGTGCCAGCAGCTTAGGTCCCAGGGGGGATGAGCAGTACTTC.

The sample holds a few counts of this clonotype. The chain recombines TRBV20-1 with TRBJ2-1; 9 bases are shared with TRBD1. The CDR3 spans 16 residues. Germline V gene sequence: CDR1 DFQATT, CDR2 SNEGSKA (reference sequence). V lost 6 bases, J lost 5 bases, and 14 bases stayed unmatched. The DNA for the CDR3 is TGCAGTGCCCATAGCCGGGACAGGGTTTATAACAATGAGCAGTTCTTC. Translated, it gives CSAHSRDRVYNNEQFF.

The rearrangement joins TRBV12-3 or TRBV12-4 to TRBJ2-5; TRBD2 agrees at 7 bases. J was trimmed by 13 bases and V by 6 bases; bases with no gene match: 5. The CDR3 runs to 10 residues. The CDR3 spells CASRTGGRYF. The CDR3, as DNA: TGTGCCAGCAGAACGGGAGGACGGTACTTC.

The chain's CDR3 is CAISESGQETNEQFF. CDR3 nucleotide sequence: TGTGCCATCAGTGAGTCAGGACAGGAAACCAATGAGCAGTTCTTC. The chain employs TRBV10-3 and TRBJ2-1; 7 bases are a match to TRBD1. This CDR3 has 15 residues. V was clipped by 0 bases and J by 6 bases; unmatched bases: 5. CDR1 and CDR2 (germline): ENHRY, SYGVKD.

The chain is built from TRBV5-4 and TRBJ2-4; D could derive from TRBD1 or TRBD2 (6 bases each). Germline V gene sequence: CDR1 SGHNT, CDR2 YYREEE (reference sequence). The V end was cut by 2 bases, the J end by 8 bases, with 14 bases between. This CDR3 region has 14 residues. The CDR3: CASSFKGGLDIQYF. In nucleotides, the CDR3 is TGTGCCAGCAGCTTCAAGGGGGGTTTGGACATTCAGTACTTC.

This chain joins TRBV29-1 and TRBJ1-2; D gene uncertain. The CDR3 length is 13 residues. V lost 7 bases and J 4 bases, leaving 16 bases between the germline ends. Germline V gene data show CDR1 as SQVTM and CDR2 as ANQGSEA. The CDR3 DNA is TGCAGCGCTCGGACGGAGGACCCCTATGGCTACACCTTC. Translating gives CSARTEDPYGYTF.

DNA of the CDR3: TGTGCCTGGACTTCAGGCCTCATGGGGCTTGGCTACACCTTC. This sequence encodes CAWTSGLMGLGYTF. This chain joins TRBV30 and TRBJ1-2; a weak D match, TRBD1 (5 bases). Germline V gene lookup returns CDR1 GTSNPN and CDR2 SVGIG (reference sequence). V gave up 4 bases and J gave up 7 bases, with 19 bases separating them. The CDR3 runs 14 residues.

The genes are TRBV27 and TRBJ1-4; 11 bases line up with TRBD1. The CDR3 has 19 amino acids. V was clipped by 3 bases and J by 4 bases; unmatched bases: 13. The germline V gene encodes CDR1 MNHEY and CDR2 SMNVEV (reference sequence). This chain's CDR3 is CASSFGQGAGGGFNEKLFF. DNA of the CDR3: TGTGCCAGCAGTTTTGGACAGGGGGCAGGAGGGGGATTTAATGAAAAACTGTTTTTT.

The chain recombines TRBV3-1 with TRBJ2-4, with D perhaps given as TRBD1 or TRBD2 (5 bases each). The J call could be wrong; TRBJ2-7 is a better fit for the DNA end. From germline, CDR1 is LGHDT and CDR2 YNNKEL (reference sequence). The CDR3 loop spans 16 amino acids. The CDR3 reads CASSQTRDPRLDEQYF. In DNA, the CDR3 is TGTGCCAGCAGCCAAACCCGGGACCCCCGGTTGGACGAGCAGTACTTC.

The chain combines TRBV28 with TRBJ2-7; D may be TRBD1 (6 bases). This CDR3 spans 15 amino acids. The V gene lost 5 bases and the J gene lost 5 bases, with 19 bases spanning the gap. CDR1 MDHEN and CDR2 SYDVKM come from the germline V gene. The CDR3 here is CASSPRGRGGNEQYF. As DNA, the CDR3 is TGTGCCAGCAGTCCCAGGGGCAGGGGTGGTAACGAGCAGTACTTC.

The chain joins TRBV12-3 or TRBV12-4 to TRBJ1-1, with unresolved D. V was shortened by 5 bases and J by 5 bases, with 9 bases between the two germline ends. The length of the CDR3 is 12 residues. The chain's CDR3 is CASSPAWTEAFF. CDR3 nucleotide sequence: TGTGCCAGCAGTCCCGCGTGGACTGAAGCTTTCTTT.

The chain is built from TRBV15 and TRBJ2-1, with 10 bases lining up with TRBD2. In germline, CDR1 is LNHNV, CDR2 YYDKDF (reference sequence). There are 15 residues in the CDR3. V trimming: 5 bases; J trimming: 4 bases; junction bases outside the gene matches: 5. The DNA of the CDR3 is TGTGCCACCAGCCGGACTAGCGGAGGGTACAATGAGCAGTTCTTC. Its translation: CATSRTSGGYNEQFF.

This chain joins TRBV5-1 and TRBJ2-3, with D perhaps matching TRBD2 (6 bases). The CDR3 covers 17 residues. Germline V gives CDR1 SGHRS, CDR2 YFSETQ. The V and J ends lost 3 bases and 0 bases respectively, with 17 bases between them. CDR3 protein: CASSWASLAGSTDTQYF. CDR3 sequence (DNA): TGCGCCAGCAGCTGGGCCTCTCTCGCGGGGAGCACAGATACGCAGTATTTT.

The chain links TRBV21-1 to TRBJ2-5; the table names TRBD1, a call not compared with the DNA. TRBV21-1 is a pseudogene segment. The CDR3 consists of 14 residues. The CDR3 spells CASGDKQGVETQYF. The CDR3 nucleotides read TGTGCCAGTGGGGACAAACAGGGAGTAGAGACCCAGTACTTC.

The chain joins TRBV5-1 to TRBJ2-7, with 8 nucleotides matching TRBD1. The junction had 9 bases not matched to a gene; V was cut back by 0 bases and J by 7 bases. Germline V gives CDR1 SGHRS, CDR2 YFSETQ. This CDR3 comprises 15 residues. The CDR3 nucleotides are TGCGCCAGCAGCTTGGGGACAGGGCTGGGGAATGAGCAGTACTTC. It encodes CASSLGTGLGNEQYF.